A single sample gave rise to the 10 T cell receptor beta chains below, sequenced in a study of T-cell memory formation after mild COVID-19. TCRdb re-analysed the 5' RACE reads in MiXCR, keeping a single row per CDR3 protein. Here the sample spans 470,000 or so distinct CDR3 sequences, approximately 25% being singletons. The sequenced material came from PBMCs or a T cell subset sorted from them (not recorded which). The receptors were gathered from an adult woman who had mild COVID-19 (a few samples of this study predate the infection). Cell type and time point are not known.

V and J are TRBV12-3 or TRBV12-4 and TRBJ2-7; TRBD1 or TRBD2 may be the D gene (5 bases each). The CDR3 is 14 residues long. Trimming left V 6 bases short and J 2 bases short, with 14 bases between. The CDR3 DNA sequence: TGTGCCAGCAGCCACGGGACCGGACCCTACGAGCAGTACTTC. This codes for CASSHGTGPYEQYF.

This chain connects TRBV12-3 or TRBV12-4 to TRBJ1-2; maybe TRBD1 (5 bases). Trimming left V 7 bases short and J 8 bases short, with 23 bases between. This CDR3 contains 15 residues. This chain's CDR3 is CASTLALGAPPGYTF. In DNA form, the CDR3 reads TGTGCCAGCACCCTTGCCTTAGGGGCCCCTCCGGGCTACACCTTC.

This clonotype was seen a handful of times. This sequence joins TRBV7-2 and TRBJ2-7, with TRBD2 as a possible D gene (6 bases). V gave up 1 base and J gave up 5 bases, with 12 bases separating them. CDR1 and CDR2 (germline): SGHTA, FQGNSA. The CDR3 has 14 amino acids. In DNA form, the CDR3 reads TGTGCCAGCAGCTTAGGGGGCGGGATACACGAGCAGTACTTC. Amino acid sequence: CASSLGGGIHEQYF.

The rearrangement uses TRBV6-5 and TRBJ2-1; 7 bases fit TRBD2. V lost 0 bases to trimming and J lost 7 bases; unmatched junction nucleotides: 9. The CDR3 loop spans 16 amino acids. Germline values: CDR1 MNHEY, CDR2 SVGAGI. DNA for the CDR3: TGTGCCAGCAGTTACTCGCCTAGCGGTACTGGGAATGAGCAGTTCTTC. Translated, it gives CASSYSPSGTGNEQFF.

The chain is built from TRBV6-1 and TRBJ1-5; D is uncertain. The CDR3 contains 14 residues. V lost 1 base and J 5 bases, leaving 9 bases between the germline ends. The germline gives CDR1 MNHNS, CDR2 SASEGT. The CDR3 DNA reads as TGTGCCAGCAGTGAAGGCCCAGGTTATCAGCCCCAGCATTTT. Its protein is CASSEGPGYQPQHF.

This clonotype has only a few counts. V is TRBV5-1 and J is TRBJ2-7; either TRBD1 or TRBD2 may supply D (6 bases each). The CDR3 is 14 residues long. Germline assignment: CDR1 SGHRS and CDR2 YFSETQ. Deletions cut 5 bases from V and 7 bases from J, with 19 bases between. CDR3 protein: CASRGGRSSMEQYF. CDR3 nucleotide sequence: TGCGCCAGCAGGGGGGGCCGATCTTCGATGGAGCAGTACTTC.

This clonotype was picked up a small number of times. The chain uses TRBV28 and TRBJ2-4; TRBD1 aligns across 9 bases. The trim removed 5 bases at V and 0 bases at J, leaving 8 bases unmatched. The CDR3 contains 17 residues. Per germline, CDR1 MDHEN and CDR2 SYDVKM. CDR3 sequence (DNA): TGTGCCAGCAGTCTGCGCCGGGACAGGGTAGCCAAAAACATTCAGTACTTC. This sequence encodes CASSLRRDRVAKNIQYF.

This clonotype was recorded a few times. The chain employs TRBV5-4 and TRBJ2-1; D not resolved. Germline V gene sequence: CDR1 SGHNT, CDR2 YYREEE (reference sequence). Trimming removed 6 bases at V and 4 bases at J, with 14 bases between. The CDR3 covers 14 residues. The CDR3 spells CASKSALVYNEQFF. Here the CDR3 DNA reads TGTGCCAGCAAGAGCGCCCTTGTATACAATGAGCAGTTCTTC.

V gene TRBV6-1 combines with J gene TRBJ1-2; 7 bases fit TRBD1. CDR1 is MNHNS, CDR2 SASEGT, per germline. The J segment lost 8 bases and the V segment lost 6 bases, leaving 6 bases of the junction unmatched. CDR3 size: 12 residues. CDR3 sequence: CASRGQPSGYTF. As DNA, the CDR3 is TGTGCCAGCAGGGGACAGCCGTCCGGCTACACCTTC.

This clonotype was detected a few times. CDR3 sequence (DNA): TGTGCCAGCCTACCGCGCCCGGAGGAGTCCTACGAGCAGTACTTC. It translates to CASLPRPEESYEQYF. The chain links TRBV5-5 to TRBJ2-7; D perhaps matches TRBD2 (5 bases). The CDR3 is made up of 15 amino acids. Per the germline V gene, CDR1 is SGHKS and CDR2 is YYEKEE (reference sequence). Trimming left V 7 bases short and J 1 base short, with 18 bases between.